The entry below gives a single T cell receptor beta chain sequence along with its context. CDR3 length: 14 amino acids. V was pared by 8 bases and J by 4 bases, with 14 bases between. Germline V gives CDR1 MDHEN, CDR2 SYDVKM. The sample originates from a study of T cells in Graves' hyperthyroidism and ophthalmopathy. Diagnoses used clinical symptoms, serum thyroxine and TRAb, thyroid ultrasound and orbital computed tomography. Source material for PBMCs was around 10 ml fresh peripheral blood. Researchers took RNA transcripts and amplified the TCR beta CDR3 regions from them. HTBI primers were the set used in a first-round RT-PCR of the TCR CDR3. One entry per CDR3 protein results from TCRdb running MiXCR on the multiplex PCR reads. The sample gives 600,000 to 900,000 distinct CDR3 sequences, roughly 15% of which show up once; over 7.5% is in the top ten.

Sequenced input: blood. The chain uses TRBV28 and TRBJ2-2; D might be TRBD2 (6 bases). This sequence was found in a man in his late teens or twenties with Graves' hyperthyroidism. CDR3 in DNA: TGTGCCAGCTCCGACGGAGGGAGCACCGGGGAGCTGTTTTTT. Protein product: CASSDGGSTGELFF.